This TCR beta chain is from a study of a mutant IDH1 vaccine in newly diagnosed glioma. Study information: Treated patients had a mean age of about 40 years and a sex split that was roughly 60% male and approximately 38% female. V12 occurred at week 35 and V13 at week 47.

Comment on this clone: The antigen remains undetermined. An end of the junction differs from the germline gene, which may be a read error.

Sequenced by immunoSEQ multiplex PCR; TCRdb stores in-frame clones only, minus some. Of 35,000 to 50,000 clones listed, about 92% are singletons. Study results and limitations: Vaccine-induced immune responses were detected in roughly 93% of patients. Top-clonotype changes in peripheral T cells seemed unrelated to pseudoprogression.

Time point defined: week 35, safety follow-up. Every vaccination contained 300 ug of the mutant IDH1 20-mer peptide and was paired with topical imiquimod. This material consisted of PBMCs, taken from a glioma patient whose treatment included an IDH1 peptide vaccine. The TCR was taken from a man aged 45-65 years with glioma.

In DNA, the CDR3 is TGTGCTAGCAGCTCGACAGGGGTGAAGACCCAGTACTTC. Translation gives CASSSTGVKTQYF. The rearrangement uses TRBV7-7 and TRBJ2-5; 8 nucleotides match TRBD1. The CDR3 runs to 13 residues. Germline assignment: CDR1 SSHAT and CDR2 FNYEAQ (reference sequence).